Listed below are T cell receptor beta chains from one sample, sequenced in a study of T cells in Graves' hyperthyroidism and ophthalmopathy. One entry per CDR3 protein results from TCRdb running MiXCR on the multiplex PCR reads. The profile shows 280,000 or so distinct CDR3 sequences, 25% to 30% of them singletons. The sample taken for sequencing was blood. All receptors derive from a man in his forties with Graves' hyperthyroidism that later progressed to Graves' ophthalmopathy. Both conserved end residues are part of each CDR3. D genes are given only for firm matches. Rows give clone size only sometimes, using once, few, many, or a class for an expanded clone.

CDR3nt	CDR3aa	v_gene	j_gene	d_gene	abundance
TGTGCCAGCAGTGAAAACCTCGTTAAGGCTCACTACACCTTC	CASSENLVKAHYTF	TRBV6-1	TRBJ1-2	NA	many
TGTGCCAGCAGTCCGACTAGCGGGAGTTGGGGAGTATACGAGCAGTACTTC	CASSPTSGSWGVYEQYF	TRBV28	TRBJ2-7	TRBD2	many
TGTGCCACCAGTGGGGGTCGAGGGCCGGGTACTGAAGCTTTCTTT	CATSGGRGPGTEAFF	TRBV24-1	TRBJ1-1	NA	NA
TGTGCCAGCAGCTTAAGTCAGGGGTACGGCTACACCTTC	CASSLSQGYGYTF	TRBV11-3	TRBJ1-2	NA	NA
TGCGCCAGCAGCCAAGATGCCGGAGGAGACACCATGGATGAAAAACTGTTTTTT	CASSQDAGGDTMDEKLFF	TRBV4-1	TRBJ1-4	NA	once
TGTGCCAGCAGTCCCCAGGGACAGGGAGTCTATGGCTACACCTTC	CASSPQGQGVYGYTF	TRBV6-1	TRBJ1-2	TRBD1	many
TGTGCCAGCAGTGATCCACCGGGACAACTACAAGAGACCCAGTACTTC	CASSDPPGQLQETQYF	TRBV25-1	TRBJ2-5	NA	many
TGTGCCAGCAGCCAAAACCTTCTCGGGTACGAGCAGTACTTC	CASSQNLLGYEQYF	TRBV7-2	TRBJ2-7	NA	NA
TGCAGTGCTAGACTATACGGACTAGCGGGATTTGTAGATACGCAGTATTTT	CSARLYGLAGFVDTQYF	TRBV20-1	TRBJ2-3	TRBD2	many
TGTGCCAGCAGCTTAGTCGGCAGCCTCTCTGGCTACACCTTC	CASSLVGSLSGYTF	TRBV11-2	TRBJ1-2	NA	NA
TGTGCCAGCAGTCTGCGACAGGGGGGGTACGAGCAGTACTTC	CASSLRQGGYEQYF	TRBV27	TRBJ2-7	TRBD1	few
TGTGCTAGTGGTTTGAGCTCCGGGACCCAAGTAACCCAGTACTTC	CASGLSSGTQVTQYF	TRBV12-5	TRBJ2-5	NA	many
TGTGCCACCAGTTCGGGACAGCAAGCTTACCAGCCCCAGCATTTT	CATSSGQQAYQPQHF	TRBV15	TRBJ1-5	TRBD1	many
TGTGCCAGCAGCTTATGGGTAGCGGGAGGACGCCGCACAGATACGCAGTATTTT	CASSLWVAGGRRTDTQYF	TRBV7-2	TRBJ2-3	TRBD2	many
TGTGCCAGCAGCTTAGCGCGATCCGGCCACAGGGACTATGGCTACACCTTC	CASSLARSGHRDYGYTF	TRBV7-9	TRBJ1-2	NA	many
TGTGCCAGCAGCGTAGGGGCTTCCTACGAGCAGTACTTC	CASSVGASYEQYF	TRBV9	TRBJ2-7	NA	many
TGTGCCATCAGTGAGTCGGAGGACGAGCAGTACTTC	CAISESEDEQYF	TRBV10-3	TRBJ2-7	NA	NA
TGCGCCAGCAGCTCCGGGACAGGGATCGATCAGCCCCAGCATTTT	CASSSGTGIDQPQHF	TRBV5-1	TRBJ1-5	TRBD1	NA
TGTGCCAGCAGTTTCCACAGGGGTATCACTGAAGCTTTCTTT	CASSFHRGITEAFF	TRBV12-3/TRBV12-4	TRBJ1-1	TRBD1	NA
TGTGCCAGCAGTCGAGGGACAGCGGTAAAGACCCAGTACTTC	CASSRGTAVKTQYF	TRBV3-1	TRBJ2-5	TRBD1	few
TGTGCCAGTAGTTTCAACCAAGAGACCCAGTACTTC	CASSFNQETQYF	TRBV19	TRBJ2-5	NA	many
TGTGCCAGCAATCCAGCGGGAGTTGGTAGCACCGGGGAGCTGTTTTTT	CASNPAGVGSTGELFF	TRBV12-3/TRBV12-4	TRBJ2-2	TRBD2	NA
TGTGCCAGCGGTAACGGCCCGGTCTCCTACGAGCAGTACTTC	CASGNGPVSYEQYF	TRBV6-2/TRBV6-3	TRBJ2-7	NA	NA
TGCAGCGCAGAAATACAAGCGAAGGGGTTGGGAGCTTTCTTT	CSAEIQAKGLGAFF	TRBV29-1	TRBJ1-1	NA	many
TGTGCCAGCAGTTTCCAGCAGCCCCAGCATTTT	CASSFQQPQHF	TRBV12-3/TRBV12-4	TRBJ1-5	NA	NA
TGTGCCAGCAGGGTGGTGGGCTACCATCCTGGGGCCAACGCCCTGACTTTC	CASRVVGYHPGANALTF	TRBV6-4	TRBJ2-6	NA	many
TGCGCCACCTCAATTGGAGGTTCTGCCGGGGAGCTGTTTTTT	CATSIGGSAGELFF	TRBV10-1	TRBJ2-2	NA	many
TGTGCCAGCAGCCCGGGACAGGGTTTTGGCGAGCAGTACTTC	CASSPGQGFGEQYF	TRBV12-3/TRBV12-4	TRBJ2-7	TRBD1	many
TGTGCCAGCAGTTCCGCGGGGGCGAACACCGGGGAGCTGTTTTTT	CASSSAGANTGELFF	TRBV12-3/TRBV12-4	TRBJ2-2	TRBD2	many
TGTGCCAGCAGCTACAGGGGGCTTAAGGACACTGAAGCTTTCTTT	CASSYRGLKDTEAFF	TRBV27	TRBJ1-1	TRBD1	NA
TGCAGCGTTCGGAACAGCAGATACGAGCAGTACTTC	CSVRNSRYEQYF	TRBV29-1	TRBJ2-7	NA	NA
TGTGCCACCAGCAGAGATCGGTACTCCTACGAGCAGTACTTC	CATSRDRYSYEQYF	TRBV15	TRBJ2-7	NA	many
TGTGCCAGCATAGCAGGAGGGCATGATCAGCCCCAGCATTTT	CASIAGGHDQPQHF	TRBV12-3/TRBV12-4	TRBJ1-5	NA	once
TGTGCCAGCAGTGGGGGGCGGATCTCCTACGAGCAGTACTTC	CASSGGRISYEQYF	TRBV2	TRBJ2-7	NA	many
TGTGCCAGCAGTTACGAGGCTAGCGGCTACGAGCAGTACTTC	CASSYEASGYEQYF	TRBV6-5	TRBJ2-7	TRBD2	many
TGTGCCAGCAGTGGACGGAGCGGACAAGAGACCCAGTACTTC	CASSGRSGQETQYF	TRBV6-1	TRBJ2-5	NA	few
TGTGCCAGCAATAACTATGGCTACACCTTC	CASNNYGYTF	TRBV6-1	TRBJ1-2	NA	many
TGTGCCATCAGTGCGGGGACGGGGCAGCCCCAGCATTTT	CAISAGTGQPQHF	TRBV10-3	TRBJ1-5	NA	many
TGTGCCAGCAGTGAAGAGGGGACAGGGAGTTATGGCTACACCTTC	CASSEEGTGSYGYTF	TRBV6-1	TRBJ1-2	TRBD1	NA
TGTGCCAGCAGCTTGGCGCAGGGTAACACCGCGGAGCTGTTTTTT	CASSLAQGNTAELFF	TRBV5-5	TRBJ2-2	NA	many